Shown below are 3 T cell receptor beta chains from a single sample sequenced in a study of patients and donors after allogeneic stem cell transplantation. Each CDR3 protein is one row after TCRdb ran MiXCR on the RT-PCR reads. The table includes about 230,000 distinct CDR3 sequences, 13% to 15% detected once. The sequencing sample was made of blood, either unsorted or a sorted T cell fraction (not recorded which). Receptors were obtained from a human donor who was either an allogeneic HSCT recipient or a stem cell or donor lymphocyte infusion donor (not recorded which). It is not recorded whose cells these are; they may come from a transplant donor.

This clonotype was seen ten or more times. The rearrangement joins TRBV6-1 to TRBJ2-5; 12 bases match TRBD2. Germline loops: CDR1 MNHNS, CDR2 SASEGT. J lost 5 bases, V lost 7 bases, and 5 bases had no gene match. The CDR3 runs to 14 residues. CDR3 bases: TGTGCCAGCACGGGGCTAGCGGGAGGGGAGACCCAGTACTTC. As protein: CASTGLAGGETQYF.

J is TRBJ1-1 and V is TRBV29-1, with D hard to call. This CDR3 contains 14 residues. In germline, CDR1 is SQVTM, CDR2 ANQGSEA. Trimming stripped 6 bases from V and 1 base from J, with 15 bases between. For the CDR3, the DNA is TGCAGCGTCCTCCCCGCAGGACGGAACACTGAAGCTTTCTTT. This translates into CSVLPAGRNTEAFF.

In this sample, this clonotype turned up many times. The chain joins TRBV9 to TRBJ2-1; tentatively, D is TRBD2 (6 bases). CDR1 and CDR2 from the germline V gene are SGDLS and YYNGEE. This CDR3 region has 18 residues. Trimming left V 3 bases short and J 2 bases short, with 21 bases between. The CDR3 sequence is CASSDRSGRRVAYNEQFF. CDR3 sequence (DNA): TGTGCCAGCAGCGATCGTAGCGGACGGAGGGTGGCCTACAATGAGCAGTTCTTC.